This T cell receptor beta chain was captured by sequencing in a study of technical replicates of blood from a handful of donors. Germline assignment: CDR1 SGHRS and CDR2 YFSETQ. This CDR3 region has 17 residues. V was pared by 4 bases and J by 2 bases, with 5 bases of the junction left unmatched. Assay used: immunoSEQ multiplex PCR; TCRdb lists only in-frame clones, some missing. The table lists around 72,000 clones, 92% of them singletons. The V gene is TRBV5-1, the J gene TRBJ2-2, with 13 bases lining up with TRBD2. The sample taken for sequencing was T cells isolated from PBMCs. This clonotype was sampled from a human donor in good health. The DNA of the CDR3 is TGCGCCAGCAGCCCAGGACTAGCGGGGGAAAACACCGGGGAGCTGTTTTTT. Its translation: CASSPGLAGENTGELFF.